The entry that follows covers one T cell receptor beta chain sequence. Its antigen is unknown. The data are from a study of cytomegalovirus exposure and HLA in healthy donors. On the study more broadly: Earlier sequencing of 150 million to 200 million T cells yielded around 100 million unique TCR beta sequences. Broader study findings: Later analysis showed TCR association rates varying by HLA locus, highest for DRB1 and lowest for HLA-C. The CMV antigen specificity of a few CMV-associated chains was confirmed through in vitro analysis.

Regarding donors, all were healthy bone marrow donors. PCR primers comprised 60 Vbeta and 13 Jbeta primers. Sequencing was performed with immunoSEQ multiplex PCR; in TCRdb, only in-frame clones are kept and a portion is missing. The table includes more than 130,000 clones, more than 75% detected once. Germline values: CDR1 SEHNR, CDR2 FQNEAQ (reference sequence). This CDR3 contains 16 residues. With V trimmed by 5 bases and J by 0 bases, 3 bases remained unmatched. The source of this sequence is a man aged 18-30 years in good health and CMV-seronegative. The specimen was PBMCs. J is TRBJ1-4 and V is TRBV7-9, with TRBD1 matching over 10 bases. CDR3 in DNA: TGTGCCAGCAGCCGGGGACAGGGGACAACTAATGAAAAACTGTTTTTT. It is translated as CASSRGQGTTNEKLFF.